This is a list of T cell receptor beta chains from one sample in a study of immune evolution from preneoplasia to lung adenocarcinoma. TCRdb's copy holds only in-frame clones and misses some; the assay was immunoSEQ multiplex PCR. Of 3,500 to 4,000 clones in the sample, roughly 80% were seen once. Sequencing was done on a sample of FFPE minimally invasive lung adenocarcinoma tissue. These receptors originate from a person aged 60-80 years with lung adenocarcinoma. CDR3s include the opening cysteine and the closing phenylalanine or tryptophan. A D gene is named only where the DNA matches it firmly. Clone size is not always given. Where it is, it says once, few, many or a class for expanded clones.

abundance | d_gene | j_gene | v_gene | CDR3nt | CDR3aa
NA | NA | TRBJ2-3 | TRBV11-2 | TGTGCCAGCAGCTTAGTTTCCCAGGGTTGGGACGCAGATACGCAGTATTTT | CASSLVSQGWDADTQYF
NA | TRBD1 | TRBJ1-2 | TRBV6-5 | TGTGCCAGCAGTAACCCAGGGGGTGGCTACACCTTC | CASSNPGGGYTF
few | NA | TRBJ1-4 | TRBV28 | TGTGCCAGCAGTTTGGACAGTTCAACTAATGAAAAACTGTTTTTT | CASSLDSSTNEKLFF
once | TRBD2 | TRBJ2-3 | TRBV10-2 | TGCGCCAGCAGCGGACTAGCGGGGTCAGATACGCAGTATTTT | CASSGLAGSDTQYF
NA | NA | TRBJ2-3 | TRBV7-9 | TGTGCCAGCAGCTTTGGGGCATACACAGATACGCAGTATTTT | CASSFGAYTDTQYF
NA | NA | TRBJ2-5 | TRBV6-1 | TGTGCCAGCAGTGAAGCGTCACCTCATGACTACCAAGAGACCCAGTACTTC | CASSEASPHDYQETQYF
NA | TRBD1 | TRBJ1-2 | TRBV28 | TGTGCCAGCAGTTTAAGGGACAGGGGTAGCTACACCTTC | CASSLRDRGSYTF
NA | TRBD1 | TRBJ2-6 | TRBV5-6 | TGTGCCAGCACCCTAACAGGGGGCCTGACTGGGGCCAACGTCCTGACTTTC | CASTLTGGLTGANVLTF
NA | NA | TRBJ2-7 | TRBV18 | TGTGCCAGCTCCCCCGACTACGAGCAGTACTTC | CASSPDYEQYF
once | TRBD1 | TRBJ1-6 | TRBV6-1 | TGTGCCAGCAGTGAAGGGACAGGGGGTTCACCCCTCCACTTT | CASSEGTGGSPLHF
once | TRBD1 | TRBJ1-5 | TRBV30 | TGTGCCTGGAGTGGACCGGGACAGGGGGCTCATCAGCCCCAGCATTTT | CAWSGPGQGAHQPQHF
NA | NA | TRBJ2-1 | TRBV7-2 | TGTGCCAGCAGCTCCCAACCCTGGTACAATGAGCAGTTCTTC | CASSSQPWYNEQFF
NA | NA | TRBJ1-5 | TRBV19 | TGTGCCACCACCCAGGCTGCGGGTCAGCCCCAGCATTTT | CATTQAAGQPQHF
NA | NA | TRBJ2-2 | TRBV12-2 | TGTGCAAGTCGCTTCGTTAGGGAAATAGGCAGGGTATCGGGGGAGCTGTTTTTT | CASRFVREIGRVSGELFF
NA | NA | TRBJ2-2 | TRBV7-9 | TGTGCCAGCAGCGGGGGGTTCACCGGGGAGCTGTTTTTT | CASSGGFTGELFF
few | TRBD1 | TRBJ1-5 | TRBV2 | TGTGCCAGCAGTCAACAGGGGCCGGGCAATCAGCCCCAGCATTTT | CASSQQGPGNQPQHF